A single sample gave rise to the 9 T cell receptor beta chains below, sequenced in a study of shared clonotypes between healthy human individuals. Libraries were prepared by immunoSEQ multiplex PCR; TCRdb keeps only in-frame clonotypes and omits some of them. The sample consists of under 1,100,000 clones, around 75% of them appearing once. The sequenced material came from memory CD4+ T cells sorted from blood. Stated subset: CD45RA-negative fraction. These receptors all stem from a young man in good health.

The V and J genes are TRBV4-1 and TRBJ2-2; perhaps TRBD2 as D (5 bases). Trimming took off 0 bases at V and 2 bases at J, with 10 bases between the two ends. This CDR3 has 16 residues. The germline V gene encodes CDR1 MGHRA and CDR2 YSYEKL. CDR3 DNA sequence: TGCGCCAGCAGCCAAGATCCCCTAGCAAACACCGGGGAGCTGTTTTTT. Protein: CASSQDPLANTGELFF.

The chain combines TRBV2 with TRBJ1-5; no reliable D call. CDR1 and CDR2 from the germline V gene are SNHLY and FYNNEI. The V and J ends lost 8 bases and 2 bases respectively, with 19 bases between them. The length of the CDR3 is 16 residues. CDR3 sequence reads: CASASGPYGGNQPQHF. For the CDR3, the DNA is TGTGCCAGCGCCTCAGGACCCTACGGCGGCAATCAGCCCCAGCATTTT.

The chain joins TRBV10-3 to TRBJ1-6; D unclear. Trimming took 11 bases from V and 0 from J, leaving 8 bases between them. Germline CDR1 reads ENHRY; CDR2 reads SYGVKD. There are 13 residues in the CDR3. The CDR3 DNA reads as TGTGCCGTCTCGAGCTCCTATAATTCACCCCTCCACTTT. Protein: CAVSSSYNSPLHF.

Ten or more counts support this clone. The genes are TRBV9 and TRBJ2-7, with 7 bases matching TRBD1. Germline loops: CDR1 SGDLS, CDR2 YYNGEE. CDR3 size: 13 residues. Germline trimming cut 3 bases from V and 5 bases from J; bases unmatched to any gene: 5. DNA of the CDR3: TGTGCCAGCAGCGACTGGACAGGACACGAGCAGTACTTC. This encodes CASSDWTGHEQYF.

This clone was picked up a small number of times. This sequence joins TRBV11-2 and TRBJ2-7, with 7 bases matching TRBD2. The CDR3 sequence is 15 residues long. V was pared by 2 bases and J by 0 bases, with 4 bases of the junction left unmatched. Germline-derived CDR1 and CDR2 are SGHAT and FQNNGV. The CDR3 region has the DNA TGTGCCAGCAGCTTAAATGGACTAGGCTCCTACGAGCAGTACTTC. This gives the protein CASSLNGLGSYEQYF.

The gene calls are TRBV6-5 and TRBJ1-2; D is undetermined. The CDR3 runs to 13 residues. Germline V gives CDR1 MNHEY, CDR2 SVGAGI. V was pared by 6 bases and J by 4 bases, with 12 bases between. The CDR3 nucleotides are TGTGCCAGCAGGCTCCCAGGCTCCTATGGCTACACCTTC. This translates into CASRLPGSYGYTF.

On this clone: Other nucleotide sequences from this sample produce the same CDR3. The chain recombines TRBV10-1 with TRBJ2-5, with a possible D match to TRBD2 (5 bases). Deletions cut 0 bases from V and 1 base from J, with 6 bases between. Germline values: CDR1 WNHNN, CDR2 SYGVQD (reference sequence). The CDR3 consists of 14 residues. As DNA, the CDR3 is TGCGCCAGCAGTGAGTCGGGAGCCCAAGAGACCCAGTACTTC. It translates to CASSESGAQETQYF.

V and J are TRBV28 and TRBJ2-5; 8 bases fit TRBD1. Trimming at V came to 2 bases and at J to 5 bases, leaving 7 bases not matched to a gene. Germline CDR1 MDHEN, CDR2 SYDVKM. CDR3 length: 15 residues. Here the CDR3 DNA reads TGTGCCAGCAGTTTAGGTGGGACAGGCTCGGAGACCCAGTACTTC. Its protein product is CASSLGGTGSETQYF.

V gene TRBV21-1 combines with J gene TRBJ2-7; the D call TRBD2 from the table was never checked on the DNA. TRBV21-1 is recorded as a pseudogene. This CDR3 is built from 13 residues. The CDR3 region has the DNA TGTGCCAACCGGACTAGCGGCTCCTACGAGCAGTACTTC. Its translation is CANRTSGSYEQYF.